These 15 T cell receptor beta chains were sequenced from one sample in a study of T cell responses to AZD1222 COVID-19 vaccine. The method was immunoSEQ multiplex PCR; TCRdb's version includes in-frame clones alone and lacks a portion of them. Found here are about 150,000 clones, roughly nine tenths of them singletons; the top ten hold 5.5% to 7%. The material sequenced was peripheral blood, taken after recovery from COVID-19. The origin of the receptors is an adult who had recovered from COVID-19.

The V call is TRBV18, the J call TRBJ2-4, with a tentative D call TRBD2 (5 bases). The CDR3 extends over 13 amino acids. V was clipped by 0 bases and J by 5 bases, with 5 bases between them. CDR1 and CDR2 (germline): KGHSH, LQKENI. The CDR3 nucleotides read TGTGCCAGCTCACCACCCGGGGAAAACATTCAGTACTTC. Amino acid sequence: CASSPPGENIQYF.

The CDR3 coding sequence is TGTGCCAGCCTGGACTTGAACCATGAGCAGTTCTTC. Its translation: CASLDLNHEQFF. The chain has TRBV28 and TRBJ2-1; D is perhaps TRBD2 (5 bases). Germline CDR1 is MDHEN and CDR2 is SYDVKM. The V and J ends lost 8 bases and 8 bases respectively, with 13 bases between them. The CDR3 contains 12 residues.

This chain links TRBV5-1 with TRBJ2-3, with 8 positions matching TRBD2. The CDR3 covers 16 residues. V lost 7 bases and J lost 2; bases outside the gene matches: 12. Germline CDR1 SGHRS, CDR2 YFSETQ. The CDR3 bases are TGCGCCAGCGCCCCGGGGGTAGCGGGGATCACAGATACGCAGTATTTT. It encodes CASAPGVAGITDTQYF.

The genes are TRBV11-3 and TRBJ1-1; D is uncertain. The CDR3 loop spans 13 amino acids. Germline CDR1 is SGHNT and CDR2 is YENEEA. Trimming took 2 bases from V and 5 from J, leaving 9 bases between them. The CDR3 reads CASSLNWATEAFF. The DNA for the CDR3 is TGTGCCAGCAGCTTAAACTGGGCGACTGAAGCTTTCTTT.

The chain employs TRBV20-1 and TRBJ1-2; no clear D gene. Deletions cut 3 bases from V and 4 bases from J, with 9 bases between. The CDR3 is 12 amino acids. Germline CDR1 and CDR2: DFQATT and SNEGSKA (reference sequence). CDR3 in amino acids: CSASETSYGYTF. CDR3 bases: TGCAGTGCTAGTGAAACCTCCTATGGCTACACCTTC.

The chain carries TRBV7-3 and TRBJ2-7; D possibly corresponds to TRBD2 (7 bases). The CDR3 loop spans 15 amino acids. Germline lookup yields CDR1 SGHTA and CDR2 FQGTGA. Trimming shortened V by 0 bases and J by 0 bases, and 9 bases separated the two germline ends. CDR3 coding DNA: TGTGCCAGCAGCTTAACGGCGGGGGCCTCCTACGAGCAGTACTTC. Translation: CASSLTAGASYEQYF. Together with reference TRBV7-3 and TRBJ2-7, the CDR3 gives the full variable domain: GAGVSQTPSNKVTEKGKYVELRCDPISGHTALYWYRQSLGQGPEFLIYFQGTGAADDSGLPNDRFFAVRPEGSVSTLKIQRTERGDSAVYLCASSLTAGASYEQYFGPGTRLTVT.

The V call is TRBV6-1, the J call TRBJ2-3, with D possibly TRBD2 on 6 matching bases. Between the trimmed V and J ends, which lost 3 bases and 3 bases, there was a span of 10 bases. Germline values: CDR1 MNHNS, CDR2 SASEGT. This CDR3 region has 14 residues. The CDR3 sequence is CASSDRLGTDTQYF. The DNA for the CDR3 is TGTGCCAGCAGTGACCGACTAGGAACAGATACGCAGTATTTT.

The CDR3 sequence is CASSLDRDSGYTF. The DNA for the CDR3 is TGCGCCAGCAGCTTGGATAGGGACAGCGGCTACACCTTC. This sequence joins TRBV5-1 and TRBJ1-2; 7 bases are shared with TRBD1. CDR3 size: 13 residues. Germline-derived CDR1 and CDR2 are SGHRS and YFSETQ. Germline trimming cut 0 bases from V and 8 bases from J; bases unmatched to any gene: 4. The whole variable domain, filled in from reference TRBV5-1 and TRBJ1-2, reads KAGVTQTPRYLIKTRGQQVTLSCSPISGHRSVSWYQQTPGQGLQFLFEYFSETQRNKGNFPGRFSGRQFSNSRSEMNVSTLELGDSALYLCASSLDRDSGYTFGSGTRLTVV.

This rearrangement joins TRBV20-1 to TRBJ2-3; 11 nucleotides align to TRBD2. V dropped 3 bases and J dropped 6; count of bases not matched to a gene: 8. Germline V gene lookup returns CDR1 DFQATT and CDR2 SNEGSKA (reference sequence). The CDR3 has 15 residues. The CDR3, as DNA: TGCAGTGCTAGTAAAACTAGCGGGGGAGCGGATACGCAGTATTTT. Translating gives CSASKTSGGADTQYF.

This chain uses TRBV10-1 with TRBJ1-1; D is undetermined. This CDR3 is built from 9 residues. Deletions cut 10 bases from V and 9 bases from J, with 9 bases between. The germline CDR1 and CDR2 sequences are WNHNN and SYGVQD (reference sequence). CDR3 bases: TGCGCCAACAGATACCAAGCTTTCTTT. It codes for CANRYQAFF.

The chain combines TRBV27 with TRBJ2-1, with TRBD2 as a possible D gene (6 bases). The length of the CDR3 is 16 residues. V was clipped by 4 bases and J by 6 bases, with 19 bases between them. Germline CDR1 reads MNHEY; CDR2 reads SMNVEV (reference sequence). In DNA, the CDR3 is TGTGCCAGCAGTTACCGGGACTCCTTTAGTGGCAATGAGCAGTTCTTC. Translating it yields CASSYRDSFSGNEQFF.

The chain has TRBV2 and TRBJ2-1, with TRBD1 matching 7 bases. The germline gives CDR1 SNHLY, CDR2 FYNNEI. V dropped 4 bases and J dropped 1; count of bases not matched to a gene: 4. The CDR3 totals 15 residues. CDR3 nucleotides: TGTGCCAGCAGTGGATACAGGGGTTCCTACAATGAGCAGTTCTTC. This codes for CASSGYRGSYNEQFF.

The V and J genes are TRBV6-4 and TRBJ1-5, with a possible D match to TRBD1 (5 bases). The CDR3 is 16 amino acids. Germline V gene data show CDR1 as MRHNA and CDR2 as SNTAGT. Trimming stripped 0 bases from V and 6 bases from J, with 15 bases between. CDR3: CASSDSGVPLGQPQHF. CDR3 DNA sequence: TGTGCCAGCAGTGACTCGGGGGTCCCCTTAGGTCAGCCCCAGCATTTT.

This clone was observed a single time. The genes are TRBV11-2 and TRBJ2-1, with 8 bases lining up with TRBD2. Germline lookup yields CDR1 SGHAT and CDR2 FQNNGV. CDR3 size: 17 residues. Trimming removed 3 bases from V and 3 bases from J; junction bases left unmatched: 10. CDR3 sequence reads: CASSFSSGTRYYNEQFF. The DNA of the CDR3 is TGTGCCAGCAGCTTCTCTTCCGGGACTAGGTACTACAATGAGCAGTTCTTC.

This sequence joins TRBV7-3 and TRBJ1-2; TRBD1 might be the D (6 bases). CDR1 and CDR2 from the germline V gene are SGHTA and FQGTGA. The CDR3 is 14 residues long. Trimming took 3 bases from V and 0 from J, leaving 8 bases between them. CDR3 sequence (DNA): TGTGCCAGCAGCTTTACAGGGTCTAACTATGGCTACACCTTC. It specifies CASSFTGSNYGYTF.